The next 30 T cell receptor beta chains were all read from a single sample in a study of cytomegalovirus exposure and HLA in healthy donors. 13 Jbeta primers and 60 Vbeta primers were used for the PCR. Libraries were prepared by immunoSEQ multiplex PCR; TCRdb keeps only in-frame clonotypes and omits some of them. Here the sample spans some 160,000 clones, approximately 72% being singletons. The sequenced material came from PBMCs. The receptors shown here come from a man between 40 and 49 years old in good health and CMV-seronegative.

V and J are TRBV7-9 and TRBJ2-5, with a weak D call TRBD2 (5 bases). Germline CDR1 SEHNR, CDR2 FQNEAQ (reference sequence). This CDR3 has 14 amino acids. The germline V and J ends were trimmed by 11 bases and 5 bases, with 21 bases remaining between them. CDR3 in amino acids: CAGSRVDWLETQYF. The CDR3 nucleotides read TGTGCCGGATCGCGGGTAGACTGGTTGGAGACCCAGTACTTC. Full variable domain (remainder filled in from reference TRBV7-9 and TRBJ2-5): DTGVSQNPRHKITKRGQNVTFRCDPISEHNRLYWYRQTLGQGPEFLTYFQNEAQLEKSRLLSDRFSAERPKGSFSTLEIQRTEQGDSAMYLCAGSRVDWLETQYFGPGTRLLVL.

The chain recombines TRBV1 with TRBJ2-7; TRBD2 reflects the table's D call only, with no check against the DNA. TRBV1 is a pseudogene segment. There are 14 residues in the CDR3. For the CDR3, the DNA is TGCACCAGCAGCCAAGAACTAGCGGGAGTCGAGCAGTACTTC. Protein: CTSSQELAGVEQYF.

This clone has more than one count but fewer than ten. CDR3 sequence: CASSGTLNTDTQYF. As DNA, the CDR3 is TGTGCCAGCTCAGGGACTCTCAACACAGATACGCAGTATTTT. The V gene is TRBV18, the J gene TRBJ2-3; TRBD2 might be the D (6 bases). This CDR3 contains 14 residues. The germline V gene has CDR1 KGHSH and CDR2 LQKENI. Trimming removed 5 bases from V and 2 bases from J, with 11 bases in between.

The CDR3 loop reads CASSGGGFYEQYF. Written as DNA, the CDR3 is TGTGCCAGTTCAGGGGGCGGTTTCTACGAGCAGTACTTC. The chain has TRBV19 and TRBJ2-7, with 8 bases aligning to TRBD1. Germline V gives CDR1 LNHDA, CDR2 SQIVND (reference sequence). The CDR3 runs to 13 residues. Trimming cost V 8 bases and J 3 bases; bases outside gene matches: 6.

This chain connects TRBV9 to TRBJ2-7; TRBD1 matches at 9 bases. CDR3 length: 14 amino acids. CDR1 SGDLS and CDR2 YYNGEE come from the germline V gene. V lost 3 bases and J lost 5; bases outside the gene matches: 6. The CDR3 here is CASSETGGYDEQYF. In nucleotides, the CDR3 is TGTGCCAGCAGCGAGACAGGGGGGTACGACGAGCAGTACTTC.

This clone was counted a few times. The J gene is TRBJ2-5, the V gene TRBV28, with TRBD2 matching over 10 bases. V trimming: 3 bases; J trimming: 5 bases; junction bases outside the gene matches: 6. Germline CDR1 is MDHEN and CDR2 is SYDVKM. CDR3 size: 15 residues. The CDR3 loop is CASSLASGSGETQYF. DNA for the CDR3: TGTGCCAGCAGTTTGGCTAGCGGGAGTGGTGAGACCCAGTACTTC.

CDR3 nucleotide sequence: TGTGCCAGCAGTGAATCAAGCAGGGCTAACTATGGCTACACCTTC. Amino acid sequence: CASSESSRANYGYTF. V gene TRBV6-4 combines with J gene TRBJ1-2; TRBD1 might be the D (5 bases). Germline V gene sequence: CDR1 MRHNA, CDR2 SNTAGT. This CDR3 comprises 15 residues. Trimming pared 3 bases from V and 0 bases from J, leaving 11 bases between.

This clone was found once. J is TRBJ1-4 and V is TRBV5-1; 8 nucleotides agree with TRBD1. The ends lost 3 bases at V and 7 bases at J; junction bases unmatched: 8. From germline, CDR1 is SGHRS and CDR2 YFSETQ. The CDR3 extends over 15 amino acids. The CDR3 bases are TGCGCCAGCAGCTCTTCAGGGGGCGCCGGTGAAAAACTGTTTTTT. Its protein product is CASSSSGGAGEKLFF.

The chain is built from TRBV4-3 and TRBJ2-5; D possibly corresponds to TRBD1 (6 bases). TRBJ2-7 matches the DNA end more closely, so the J call is doubtful. Germline assignment: CDR1 LGHNA and CDR2 YSLEER. This CDR3 region has 15 residues. The CDR3 here is CASSQDEDSSYEQYF. The CDR3 DNA sequence: TGCGCCAGCAGCCAAGATGAGGACAGTTCCTACGAGCAGTACTTC.

This clone was seen a few times. The genes are TRBV5-4 and TRBJ2-1, with D possibly TRBD1 on 5 matching bases. Trimming took off 0 bases at V and 9 bases at J, with 10 bases between the two ends. The V gene's germline CDR1 is SGHNT and CDR2 YYREEE (reference sequence). The CDR3 totals 13 residues. The CDR3 nucleotides are TGTGCCAGCAGCTTGGGCCCCCAGGGTGAGCAGTTCTTC. Encoded protein: CASSLGPQGEQFF.

CDR3 sequence: CASSPNFGQGRDYGYTF. The CDR3 DNA is TGTGCCAGCAGTCCGAACTTCGGACAGGGGCGAGATTATGGCTACACCTTC. The chain recombines TRBV27 with TRBJ1-2; 9 bases line up with TRBD1. The V segment lost 5 bases and the J segment 5 bases; nucleotides outside the gene matches: 15. CDR1 and CDR2 (germline): MNHEY, SMNVEV (reference sequence). The CDR3 runs to 17 residues.

This clone has more than one count but fewer than ten. The chain is built from TRBV5-1 and TRBJ1-6, with TRBD1 as a possible D gene (5 bases). CDR3 length: 15 amino acids. Germline-derived CDR1 and CDR2 are SGHRS and YFSETQ. Trimming took 0 bases from V and 11 from J, leaving 15 bases between them. CDR3: CASSLGQGVEAPLHF. Written as DNA, the CDR3 is TGCGCCAGCAGCTTGGGCCAGGGCGTTGAAGCACCCCTCCACTTT.

This clone was seen a handful of times. A junction boundary mismatches the germline segment, possibly from a read error. The chain has TRBV5-1 and TRBJ1-6; TRBD1 is a possible D gene (6 bases). The V gene's germline CDR1 is SGHRS and CDR2 YFSETQ. The CDR3 consists of 15 residues. CDR3: CASSLDGQYNSPLNF. The CDR3 coding sequence is TGCGCCAGCAGCTTGGATGGACAGTATAATTCACCCCTCAACTTT. Combining the CDR3 with reference TRBV5-1 and TRBJ1-6 gives the whole variable domain KAGVTQTPRYLIKTRGQQVTLSCSPISGHRSVSWYQQTPGQGLQFLFEYFSETQRNKGNFPGRFSGRQFSNSRSEMNVSTLELGDSALYLCASSLDGQYNSPLNFGNGTRLTVT.

This chain uses TRBV7-9 with TRBJ2-2, with 12 bases lining up with TRBD1. CDR1 and CDR2 (germline): SEHNR, FQNEAQ (reference sequence). Losses at the gene ends were 6 bases for V and 7 bases for J; bases not matched to a gene: 9. The CDR3 spans 16 residues. The CDR3 coding sequence is TGTGCCAGCAGGGGATTCGGGACAGGGGGCGGCGGGGAGCTGTTTTTT. Residues: CASRGFGTGGGGELFF.

The rearrangement uses TRBV19 and TRBJ1-5, with D possibly TRBD1 on 6 matching bases. This CDR3 comprises 15 residues. Germline lookup yields CDR1 LNHDA and CDR2 SQIVND (reference sequence). The germline V and J ends were trimmed by 3 bases and 3 bases, with 12 bases remaining between them. The CDR3 reads CASSMVPGDNQPQHF. As DNA, the CDR3 is TGTGCCAGTAGTATGGTTCCAGGGGACAATCAGCCCCAGCATTTT.

CDR3 amino acids: CASSLSGDIRRQPQHF. For the CDR3, the DNA is TGTGCCAGCAGCTTAAGTGGGGACATAAGGCGTCAGCCCCAGCATTTT. The chain couples TRBV7-6 to TRBJ1-5; weak D call: TRBD1 (6 bases). Germline CDR1 is SGHVS and CDR2 is FNYEAQ. Between the trimmed V and J ends, which lost 2 bases and 6 bases, there was a span of 17 bases. This CDR3 has 16 amino acids.

The V call is TRBV5-6, the J call TRBJ2-2; tentatively, D is TRBD1 (6 bases). CDR1 SGHDT and CDR2 YYEEEE come from the germline V gene. V was trimmed by 1 base and J by 3 bases, leaving 19 bases between them. CDR3 length equals 18 residues. CDR3 sequence reads: CASSLSGGVRADTGELFF. The CDR3 region has the DNA TGTGCCAGCAGCTTGAGTGGGGGCGTCAGGGCTGACACCGGGGAGCTGTTTTTT.

The V gene is TRBV7-9, the J gene TRBJ2-2; 7 positions match TRBD1. Germline-derived CDR1 and CDR2 are SEHNR and FQNEAQ (reference sequence). CDR3 length: 15 amino acids. V gave up 5 bases and J gave up 0 bases; unmatched junction bases: 3. DNA for the CDR3: TGTGCCAGCAGCCCCGGACAGGCGAACACCGGGGAGCTGTTTTTT. This codes for CASSPGQANTGELFF.

This clone showed up just a few times. CDR3 DNA: TGCGCCAGCAGCAAAAACAGGGGGCGAGGTTATGGCTACACCTTC. Translating gives CASSKNRGRGYGYTF. The chain is built from TRBV5-1 and TRBJ1-2, with 9 bases lining up with TRBD1. The CDR3 totals 15 residues. Trimming took 4 bases from V and 5 from J; bases not matched to a gene: 9. CDR1 SGHRS and CDR2 YFSETQ come from the germline V gene.

This chain uses TRBV2 with TRBJ2-5; 12 bases map to TRBD2. The J segment lost 0 bases and the V segment lost 4 bases, leaving 9 bases of the junction unmatched. In germline, CDR1 is SNHLY, CDR2 FYNNEI. The CDR3 contains 18 residues. The CDR3 DNA reads as TGTGCCAGCAGTGGTCCTAGCGGGAGGGCCGAAAACCAAGAGACCCAGTACTTC. Protein sequence: CASSGPSGRAENQETQYF.

The rearrangement joins TRBV10-2 to TRBJ2-2, with 8 bases identical to TRBD2. Per the germline V gene, CDR1 is WSHSY and CDR2 is SAAADI. This CDR3 is 16 amino acids long. V gave up 11 bases and J gave up 2 bases; unmatched junction bases: 13. The CDR3 coding sequence is TGCGCCGTAACGCGGGGGGACCCCGCAAACACCGGGGAGCTGTTTTTT. It codes for CAVTRGDPANTGELFF.

This clone came up once. The V call is TRBV19, the J call TRBJ1-5; D gene unclear. Germline CDR1 is LNHDA and CDR2 is SQIVND (reference sequence). The CDR3 totals 14 residues. V was clipped by 6 bases and J by 5 bases, with 14 bases between them. In nucleotides, the CDR3 is TGTGCCAGTAGGGGAATTGGAGGGTATCAGCCCCAGCATTTT. Its translation is CASRGIGGYQPQHF.

The chain combines TRBV27 with TRBJ2-7; D perhaps matches TRBD1 (6 bases). Trimming took 3 bases from V and 1 from J, leaving 19 bases between them. The CDR3 sequence is 17 residues long. CDR1 and CDR2 (germline): MNHEY, SMNVEV (reference sequence). CDR3 amino acids: CASSFRQVPSRSYEQYF. The CDR3 region has the DNA TGTGCCAGCAGTTTTCGACAGGTCCCCTCAAGATCCTACGAGCAGTACTTC.

This rearrangement joins TRBV30 to TRBJ2-7; 7 bases are shared with TRBD2. Germline CDR1 reads GTSNPN; CDR2 reads SVGIG (reference sequence). V shed 3 bases and J 2 bases; nucleotides not matched to a gene: 4. This CDR3 contains 13 residues. The CDR3 DNA sequence: TGTGCCTGGAGCGGCGGGGGACCCTACGAGCAGTACTTC. Its translation is CAWSGGGPYEQYF.

This clone is a singleton in its sample. The chain employs TRBV6-1 and TRBJ2-2, with 9 positions matching TRBD1. V gave up 4 bases and J gave up 8 bases; unmatched junction bases: 8. Germline assignment: CDR1 MNHNS and CDR2 SASEGT. The CDR3 loop spans 15 amino acids. In DNA form, the CDR3 reads TGTGCCAGCAGTGGAAGGACAGGGGTTTCAGGGGAGCTGTTTTTT. It codes for CASSGRTGVSGELFF.

This chain joins TRBV5-1 and TRBJ2-5, with 7 bases matching TRBD1. The J call may be incorrect, as the DNA end agrees better with TRBJ2-7. The V gene's germline CDR1 is SGHRS and CDR2 YFSETQ. This CDR3 is 15 amino acids long. The DNA of the CDR3 is TGCGCCAGCAGACCACCCGGGACAGTAAGCTACGAGCAGTACTTC. It codes for CASRPPGTVSYEQYF.

The gene calls are TRBV18 and TRBJ2-7, with 12 bases fitting TRBD1. The germline gives CDR1 KGHSH, CDR2 LQKENI. V trimming: 1 base; J trimming: 3 bases; junction bases outside the gene matches: 7. There are 17 residues in the CDR3. The CDR3 region has the DNA TGTGCCAGCTCACCACGGGACAGGGGGCAAGGGGTCTACGAGCAGTACTTC. Its protein product is CASSPRDRGQGVYEQYF.

The chain recombines TRBV10-3 with TRBJ2-3; 7 nucleotides agree with TRBD2. Trimming removed 6 bases from V and 5 bases from J; junction bases left unmatched: 5. In germline, CDR1 is ENHRY, CDR2 SYGVKD. The CDR3 length is 13 residues. The DNA of the CDR3 is TGTGCCATCAGGGAGCGGGAATTAGATACGCAGTATTTT. Amino acids: CAIRERELDTQYF.

This clone was detected a few times. This chain connects TRBV4-2 to TRBJ2-1; TRBD1 might be the D (7 bases). With 0 bases removed from V and 7 bases from J, the gap between germline ends came to 13 bases. This CDR3 is built from 15 residues. The germline gives CDR1 LGHNA, CDR2 YNFKEQ. Here the CDR3 DNA reads TGTGCCAGCAGCCAAGATCCAGGGGGGCCTAATGAGCAGTTCTTC. It encodes CASSQDPGGPNEQFF.

The V call is TRBV5-1, the J call TRBJ1-1; no clear D gene. The V end was cut by 0 bases, the J end by 0 bases, with 9 bases between. The CDR3 totals 15 residues. Germline lookup yields CDR1 SGHRS and CDR2 YFSETQ. The chain's CDR3 is CASSLVATMNTEAFF. As DNA, the CDR3 is TGCGCCAGCAGCTTGGTGGCAACCATGAACACTGAAGCTTTCTTT.